Included here is one T cell receptor beta chain sequence, with context. Its antigen remains unidentified. This CDR3 region has 15 residues. Germline CDR1 SGHDT, CDR2 YYEEEE. V was cut by 4 bases and J by 5 bases, with 15 bases left in between. Before the COVID-19 pandemic, during about 2010-2018, CD4+ T cells were taken from unexposed donors. The cells were cultured for about ten days before CD4+ T cells were isolated. Cells permitting, SARS-CoV-2 S/N and four cold-coronavirus spikes were tested on unexposed-donor CD4+ T cells. The data originate from a study of CD4 T cells in relation to SARS-CoV-2 and coronaviruses. For the study at large: Controls used an HIV-1 Nef peptide pool or no peptide.

Whole-study findings and limits: No donor gave both pre-pandemic and post-infection samples.

Assay: immunoSEQ multiplex PCR; the TCRdb copy retains only in-frame clones and omits some. The data contain 20,000 to 25,000 clones, 70% to 85% of them singletons. This chain joins TRBV5-6 and TRBJ1-4, with D uncertain. The source of this sequence is a human donor in good health. Input material: CD4+ T cells from PBMCs, cultured in vitro. This CDR3 is CASSPRGRGNEKLFF. For the CDR3, the DNA is TGTGCCAGCAGCCCCCGAGGGAGAGGCAATGAAAAACTGTTTTTT.